This T cell receptor (beta chain) was retrieved from a study of blood T cells in healthy people across ages. The V end was cut by 5 bases, the J end by 10 bases, with 14 bases between. The CDR3 covers 12 residues. Germline V gives CDR1 LNHNV, CDR2 YYDKDF (reference sequence). Total RNA, at least 5.5 micrograms per sample, was extracted from PBMCs. Next came a second PCR, run for about 7 to 12 cycles, which used a sample-barcoded 5' primer along with a J-beta primer mix. The template-switch adaptor, which had 12 random nucleotides, put a tag on each cDNA molecule. Each CDR3 protein is one row after TCRdb ran MiXCR on the 5' RACE reads. Of roughly 1,700,000 distinct CDR3 sequences listed, about 30% are singletons.

Sequenced material: blood. The source is a woman younger than 45 in good health. V usage is TRBV15 and J usage is TRBJ1-1, with D perhaps matching TRBD1 (5 bases). In DNA, the CDR3 is TGTGCCACCAGCCGGACATCTGGGGGAGCTTTCTTT. Its protein is CATSRTSGGAFF. Supplemented by reference TRBV15 and TRBJ1-1, the full variable domain reads DAMVIQNPRYQVTQFGKPVTLSCSQTLNHNVMYWYQQKSSQAPKLLFHYYDKDFNNEADTPDNFQSRRPNTSFCFLDIRSPGLGDTAMYLCATSRTSGGAFFGQGTRLTVV.